Listed below are T cell receptor beta chains from one sample, sequenced in a study of somatic mutations in cytotoxic T cells in rheumatoid arthritis. The repertoire was sequenced with immunoSEQ multiplex PCR; TCRdb's copy has only in-frame clones and lacks some. The data hold about 3,000 clones, with about 90% observed a single time. Sequencing was done on a sample of CD8+ T cells sorted from blood. The receptors shown here come from a woman aged 55-69 years with rheumatoid arthritis. The CDR3 runs from the conserved cysteine through the conserved F or W. Fields, in order: clone size, V gene, D gene, J gene, CDR3 DNA, CDR3 protein. A D gene is named only where the DNA matches it firmly. A clone size is listed for some rows: how often the clone was seen (once, few, many), or a class if it is expanded.

-	TRBV11-2	TRBD2	TRBJ2-5	TGTGCCAGCAGTCAAACCAGCGGGGGTCAAGAGACCCAGTACTTC	CASSQTSGGQETQYF
-	TRBV10-1	-	TRBJ1-2	TGCGCCAGCAGTGAGTCAGCAGGGGAAGGCTACACCTTC	CASSESAGEGYTF
-	TRBV5-4	-	TRBJ2-7	TGTGCCAGCAGCTTGGCGACAGTGTTGGCCTACGAGCAGTACTTC	CASSLATVLAYEQYF
-	TRBV6-5	-	TRBJ1-1	TGTGCCAGCAGCCTGTCTCGAGGAGGCACTGAAGCTTTCTTT	CASSLSRGGTEAFF
-	TRBV25-1	TRBD2	TRBJ2-7	TGTGCCAGCAGTGAATATTATCGGGTAGCGGGAGTAGTCGAGCAGTACTTC	CASSEYYRVAGVVEQYF
-	TRBV4-1	-	TRBJ2-3	TGCGCCAGCAGCCATGGACAGTGGGGGGATACGCAGTATTTT	CASSHGQWGDTQYF
once	TRBV7-9	-	TRBJ2-1	TGTGCCAGCAGCCCCAGGAAAAAGAACAATGAGCAGTTCTTC	CASSPRKKNNEQFF
-	TRBV7-6	-	TRBJ2-7	TGTGCCAGCAGCTTAAAAGGTGACACCTACGAGCAGTACTTC	CASSLKGDTYEQYF
-	TRBV11-3	TRBD2	TRBJ2-1	TGTGCCAGCAGCTTCGGAGCGGGATTGGGCAATGAGCAGTTCTTC	CASSFGAGLGNEQFF
once	TRBV5-6	-	TRBJ2-5	TGTGCCAGCAGCTTGCTCGTCGGGGAGGAGACCCAGTACTTC	CASSLLVGEETQYF
-	TRBV9	-	TRBJ1-2	TGTGCCACTAGGGGCCACAACTATGGCTACACCTTC	CATRGHNYGYTF
few	TRBV6-6	-	TRBJ2-1	TGTGCCAGCAGTTACCTGGCTTTCAATGAGCAGTTCTTC	CASSYLAFNEQFF
-	TRBV7-9	-	TRBJ2-7	TGTGCCAGCAGCCCTACCGGAGAAGTACCATCCCCTTACGAGCAGTACTTC	CASSPTGEVPSPYEQYF
-	TRBV30	TRBD1	TRBJ2-7	TGTGCCTGGAGTGCAGGGGGCAGACCCTACGAGCAGTACTTC	CAWSAGGRPYEQYF
-	TRBV5-1	TRBD2	TRBJ2-7	TGCGCCAGCAGCCCCCCCCCTAGCGGACCCTCCTACGAGCAGTACTTC	CASSPPPSGPSYEQYF
-	TRBV21-1	-	TRBJ1-4	TGTGCCAGCAGCACGCCGGGACAGGTGTTTTTT	CASSTPGQVFF
-	TRBV27	TRBD2	TRBJ2-1	TGTGCCAGCAGCATTACAAGCGGGAGGGCTTACAATGAGCAGTTCTTC	CASSITSGRAYNEQFF
-	TRBV5-4	TRBD1	TRBJ1-1	TGTGCCAGCAGCGGATACAACAGGGGCAGCACTGAAGCTTTCTTT	CASSGYNRGSTEAFF
-	TRBV19	TRBD2	TRBJ2-3	TGTGCCAGTAGTATACCGACTAGCGGGGGAAGCACAGATACGCAGTATTTT	CASSIPTSGGSTDTQYF
-	TRBV5-8	-	TRBJ1-4	TGTGCCAGCAGCTTTATTGACAGCGCGGCCCCACTGTTTTTT	CASSFIDSAAPLFF
-	TRBV7-9	-	TRBJ1-2	TGTGCCAGCAGCCAGCTGAGGGCGGGTGACTATGGCTACACCTTC	CASSQLRAGDYGYTF
few	TRBV5-1	-	TRBJ2-3	TGCGCCAGCAGCTTTGTAATACAGGGTACGTACAGATACGCAGTATTT	CASSFVIQGTYRYAVF
once	TRBV7-9	TRBD2	TRBJ2-2	TGTGCCAGCCCCTCTAGGCTAGCGGGAGTTAATACCGGGGAGCTGTTTTTT	CASPSRLAGVNTGELFF
-	TRBV4-3	TRBD1	TRBJ2-1	TGCGCCAGCAGCCAAATTGAGGGGGCTAGGTCCTACAATGAGCAGTTCTTC	CASSQIEGARSYNEQFF
-	TRBV11-2	TRBD2	TRBJ2-1	TGTGCCAGCAGCTTTCCAGCTAGCGGGGGGGCAGAAGGTTACAATGAGCAGTTCTTC	CASSFPASGGAEGYNEQFF
-	TRBV4-3	TRBD1	TRBJ2-4	TGCGCCAGCAGCCTATCGACAGGGGTTGGGGCCAAAAACATTCAGTACTTC	CASSLSTGVGAKNIQYF
-	TRBV5-3	-	TRBJ2-1	TGTGCCAGAAGCTCTGCGTTCACGAGGTCCCCCTACAATGAGCAGTTCTTC	CARSSAFTRSPYNEQFF
-	TRBV7-9	TRBD1	TRBJ2-2	TGTGCCAGCAGCTTCTATGGTACAGGGGAAGGCGGGGAGCTGTTTTTT	CASSFYGTGEGGELFF
-	TRBV11-3	TRBD2	TRBJ2-7	TGTGCCAGCAACCGTAGCGGGTTAAGCTCCTACGAGCAGTACTTC	CASNRSGLSSYEQYF
-	TRBV5-5	TRBD1	TRBJ2-7	TGTGCCAGCAGCTTTGGGGGGACAGGGCTATACGAGCAGTACTTC	CASSFGGTGLYEQYF
-	TRBV10-3	TRBD2	TRBJ2-1	TGTGCCATCAGTGAGTCTCCCGGACTAGGCAATGAGCAGTTCTTC	CAISESPGLGNEQFF